Listed below are T cell receptor beta chains from one sample, sequenced in a study of blood T cell repertoires in COVID-19. Generated by immunoSEQ multiplex PCR, the TCRdb table keeps only in-frame clones and is missing some. The sample consists of about 410,000 clones, more than 80% of them appearing once. Sequenced input: peripheral blood. The receptors were gathered from a woman in her thirties with active or convalescent COVID-19. Each CDR3 is given with its conserved first and last residue. Fields, in order: V gene, clone size, D gene, J gene, CDR3 protein, CDR3 DNA. A D gene is named only where the DNA matches it firmly. Clone size is not always given. Where it is, it says once, few, many or a class for expanded clones.

>TRBV19|-|-|TRBJ1-2
CARHTGLYGYTF
TGTGCCAGGCATACAGGGTTGTATGGCTACACCTTC
>TRBV18|-|TRBD1|TRBJ1-1
CASSPGQGLMNTEAFF
TGTGCCAGCTCACCCGGACAGGGTCTTATGAACACTGAAGCTTTCTTT
>TRBV7-8|-|TRBD1|TRBJ2-1
CASRSGQTDEQFF
TGTGCCAGCAGATCGGGACAGACGGATGAGCAGTTCTTC
>TRBV11-2|-|-|TRBJ1-1
CASTMTANTEAFF
TGTGCCAGTACAATGACAGCGAACACTGAAGCTTTCTTT
>TRBV25-1|-|-|TRBJ1-4
CATSGTPNEKLFF
TGTGCCACTTCCGGGACACCGAATGAAAAACTGTTTTTT
>TRBV3-1/TRBV3-2|-|-|TRBJ2-3
CASSQGGGATDTQYF
TGTGCCAGCAGCCAAGGGGGCGGTGCGACAGATACGCAGTATTTT
>TRBV29-1|-|TRBD1|TRBJ2-5
CSVAGQGGGETQYF
TGCAGCGTCGCGGGACAGGGTGGAGGAGAGACCCAGTACTTC
>TRBV7-2|-|TRBD2|TRBJ2-5
CASSSGLAGIVGTQYF
TGTGCCAGCAGCTCCGGACTAGCGGGGATCGTTGGGACCCAGTACTTC
>TRBV5-6|-|-|TRBJ2-3
CASSRRTDKHTDTQYF
TGTGCCAGCAGCAGAAGGACAGACAAACACACAGATACGCAGTATTTT
>TRBV2|once|-|TRBJ2-7
CAGGGHSYEQYF
TGTGCCGGGGGGGGACATTCCTACGAGCAGTACTTC
>TRBV5-4|-|TRBD2|TRBJ2-2
CASSLISGRAGELFF
TGTGCCAGCAGCCTAATCTCAGGGAGGGCCGGGGAGCTGTTTTTT
>TRBV10-2|few|TRBD1|TRBJ1-4
CASSEFGTGNEKLFF
TGCGCCAGCAGTGAATTCGGGACAGGAAATGAAAAACTGTTTTTT
>TRBV18|-|-|TRBJ1-3
CASSTDTVRSGNTIYF
TGTGCCAGCTCCACCGACACCGTTCGGTCTGGAAACACCATATATTTT
>TRBV10-2|once|-|TRBJ1-1
CASTSQGNTEAFF
TGCGCCAGCACTTCGCAGGGGAACACTGAAGCTTTCTTT
>TRBV19|once|-|TRBJ2-2
CASSAGSPFMVRLFF
TGTGCCAGTAGTGCCGGGTCCCCGTTTATGGTGCGGCTGTTTTTT
>TRBV19|-|-|TRBJ2-2
CASSTRGAGELFF
TGTGCCAGTAGCACCAGGGGGGCCGGGGAGCTGTTTTTT